A single sample is the source of the 22 T cell receptor beta chains below, sequenced in a study of a mutant IDH1 vaccine in newly diagnosed glioma. Documented time point: week 5, during vaccination. The investigators gave 300 ug of mutant IDH1 20-mer peptide in each vaccine dose, together with topical imiquimod. What these receptors recognize is not known. Clones were read by immunoSEQ multiplex PCR, and TCRdb kept only the in-frame ones, dropping some. The sample has 25,000 to 30,000 clones, more than 60% seen once. Specimen: PBMCs, collected from a glioma patient whose treatment included an IDH1 peptide vaccine. These receptors all come from a man between 35 and 55 years old with glioma. Some clones in this sample may be carry-over from other donors' samples.

This clone was seen only once. V and J are TRBV4-1 and TRBJ2-2; 9 nucleotides agree with TRBD1. The CDR3 is made up of 17 amino acids. After removal of 4 bases from V and 5 bases from J, the junction contained 11 bases not matched to a gene. Looked up from germline, CDR1 is MGHRA and CDR2 is YSYEKL. CDR3 DNA sequence: TGCGCCAGCAGCCCTCTGGGACAGGGTGGTGGAACCGGGGAGCTGTTTTTT. Translated: CASSPLGQGGGTGELFF.

The V and J genes are TRBV29-1 and TRBJ1-2, with 8 bases fitting TRBD1. CDR1 is SQVTM, CDR2 ANQGSEA, per germline. CDR3 length: 14 amino acids. Trimming at V came to 7 bases and at J to 0 bases, leaving 7 bases not matched to a gene. In DNA, the CDR3 is TGCAGCGCCGGACAGGGCCTAGCTAACTATGGCTACACCTTC. Amino acid sequence: CSAGQGLANYGYTF.

Regarding this clone: Relative to the germline gene, one junction end is altered; a read error may explain this. The chain joins TRBV7-7 to TRBJ1-1; D remains unclear. The CDR3 extends over 13 amino acids. Per the germline V gene, CDR1 is SSHAT and CDR2 is FNYEAQ (reference sequence). CDR3 region: CASSLVLNTEAFF. CDR3 DNA sequence: TGTGCTAGCAGCTTAGTACTGAACACTGAAGCTTTCTTT.

J is TRBJ2-3 and V is TRBV5-1; 8 nucleotides match TRBD1. CDR1 is SGHRS and CDR2 is YFSETQ in the germline V gene. The CDR3 loop spans 15 amino acids. V shed 2 bases, J shed 4 bases, and the junction held 6 bases outside the gene matches. The DNA for the CDR3 is TGCGCCAGCAGCTTCGACAGGGGTTCTCCAGATACGCAGTATTTT. The encoded protein is CASSFDRGSPDTQYF.

This chain joins TRBV7-9 and TRBJ2-7; no reliable D call. The CDR3 has 11 residues. V was shortened by 8 bases and J by 6 bases, with 11 bases between the two germline ends. Germline V gives CDR1 SEHNR, CDR2 FQNEAQ (reference sequence). The CDR3 loop is CASGSGGEQYF. CDR3 DNA: TGTGCCAGCGGCTCAGGTGGCGAGCAGTACTTC.

The rearrangement links TRBV4-2 to TRBJ2-7, with a tentative D call TRBD2 (5 bases). The CDR3 contains 15 residues. The V gene lost 2 bases and the J gene lost 0 bases, with 11 bases spanning the gap. CDR1 LGHNA and CDR2 YNFKEQ come from the germline V gene. CDR3 bases: TGTGCCAGCAGCCAAACAAGAGGGATCTCCTACGAGCAGTACTTC. Encoded protein: CASSQTRGISYEQYF.

The chain joins TRBV4-3 to TRBJ2-7; D is undetermined. The CDR3 runs 14 residues. V was cut by 1 base and J by 2 bases, with 9 bases left in between. CDR1 is LGHNA, CDR2 YSLEER, per germline. This CDR3 is CASSQVDGPYEQYF. CDR3 sequence (DNA): TGCGCCAGCAGCCAAGTGGACGGACCCTACGAGCAGTACTTC.

The J gene is TRBJ1-5, the V gene TRBV5-1; D is ambiguous. This CDR3 has 15 amino acids. V was clipped by 5 bases and J by 4 bases, with 16 bases between them. From germline, CDR1 is SGHRS and CDR2 YFSETQ. The CDR3 coding sequence is TGCGCCAGCAGACGAGACGGTCGTGGGAATCAGCCCCAGCATTTT. This translates into CASRRDGRGNQPQHF.

The J gene is TRBJ1-2, the V gene TRBV10-3, with TRBD1 identical over 7 bases. The V and J ends lost 8 bases and 6 bases, in that order; junction bases with no gene match: 6. From germline, CDR1 is ENHRY and CDR2 SYGVKD. This CDR3 is 12 amino acids long. The CDR3 nucleotides are TGTGCCATCCAGGGGGATTGGGATGGCTACACCTTC. Translation: CAIQGDWDGYTF.

J is TRBJ2-5 and V is TRBV6-1, with D hard to call. V lost 0 bases and J 5 bases, leaving 4 bases between the germline ends. The CDR3 contains 12 residues. CDR1 and CDR2 (germline): MNHNS, SASEGT. The CDR3 here is CASSEALETQYF. The CDR3 DNA reads TGTGCCAGCAGTGAAGCGCTCGAGACCCAGTACTTC.

The chain uses TRBV18 and TRBJ2-2, with D tentatively TRBD1 or TRBD2 (5 bases each). The CDR3 is made up of 15 amino acids. V shed 1 base and J shed 4 bases, with 10 bases lying between them. Germline V gives CDR1 KGHSH, CDR2 LQKENI. Written as DNA, the CDR3 is TGTGCCAGCTCACCACGGGACGATACCACCGGGGAGCTGTTTTTT. Amino acids: CASSPRDDTTGELFF.

This clone was seen more than once but under ten times. V is TRBV29-1 and J is TRBJ1-1; no firm D call. Trimming pared 7 bases from V and 0 bases from J, leaving 15 bases between. This CDR3 region has 14 residues. CDR1 and CDR2 (germline): SQVTM, ANQGSEA. In DNA form, the CDR3 reads TGCAGCGCCCAAGCGCTTGGGGTGAACACTGAAGCTTTCTTT. It translates to CSAQALGVNTEAFF.

The J gene is TRBJ2-7, the V gene TRBV10-2, with 14 bases that match TRBD2. Germline V gives CDR1 WSHSY, CDR2 SAAADI. Trimming cost V 4 bases and J 2 bases; bases outside gene matches: 1. This CDR3 region has 15 residues. The CDR3 spells CASSGGLAGAYEQYF. Written as DNA, the CDR3 is TGCGCCAGCAGTGGGGGACTAGCGGGGGCCTACGAGCAGTACTTC.

The chain joins TRBV5-4 to TRBJ2-3; 9 positions match TRBD2. Trimming cost V 4 bases and J 2 bases; bases outside gene matches: 11. This CDR3 has 17 amino acids. The germline V gene has CDR1 SGHNT and CDR2 YYREEE (reference sequence). The CDR3 reads CASSEGGVAGDTDTQYF. CDR3 nucleotide sequence: TGTGCCAGCAGCGAGGGAGGAGTAGCGGGGGACACAGATACGCAGTATTTT.

V is TRBV11-2 and J is TRBJ1-5, with 7 nucleotides matching TRBD1. The CDR3 has 14 residues. Looked up from germline, CDR1 is SGHAT and CDR2 is FQNNGV. V shed 5 bases, J shed 1 base, and the junction held 2 bases outside the gene matches. CDR3 protein: CASSRTGSNQPQHF. The CDR3, as DNA: TGTGCCAGCAGCCGGACAGGCAGCAATCAGCCCCAGCATTTT.

This rearrangement joins TRBV28 to TRBJ2-7; possible D gene TRBD2, 5 bases. Germline-derived CDR1 and CDR2 are MDHEN and SYDVKM. The CDR3 consists of 14 residues. V lost 8 bases, J lost 4 bases, and 18 bases lay in between. In nucleotides, the CDR3 is TGTGCCAGCCTAACGCTGGAGGAGCCTTACGAGCAGTACTTC. Amino acids: CASLTLEEPYEQYF.

This chain uses TRBV10-3 with TRBJ1-2, with D uncertain. Between the trimmed V and J ends, which lost 3 bases and 3 bases, there was a span of 2 bases. This CDR3 is built from 11 residues. Germline assignment: CDR1 ENHRY and CDR2 SYGVKD. The chain's CDR3 is CAISDHYGYTF. DNA for the CDR3: TGTGCCATCAGTGATCACTATGGCTACACCTTC.

The chain joins TRBV11-2 to TRBJ2-5; no clear D gene. Trimming took off 7 bases at V and 2 bases at J, with 14 bases between the two ends. Germline-derived CDR1 and CDR2 are SGHAT and FQNNGV. The CDR3 consists of 14 residues. The CDR3, as DNA: TGTGCCAGCAACTTGGGAACTCGACAAGAGACCCAGTACTTC. This gives the protein CASNLGTRQETQYF.

The V call is TRBV27, the J call TRBJ1-2, with D perhaps TRBD1 (6 bases). Germline V gene sequence: CDR1 MNHEY, CDR2 SMNVEV (reference sequence). This CDR3 contains 13 residues. Between the trimmed V and J ends, which lost 6 bases and 8 bases, there was a span of 16 bases. Written as DNA, the CDR3 is TGTGCCAGCAGCCAGGGGCTTAGGGCGGGCTACACCTTC. It codes for CASSQGLRAGYTF.

The rearrangement uses TRBV5-6 and TRBJ1-1; 7 nucleotides match TRBD1. CDR1 and CDR2 from the germline V gene are SGHDT and YYEEEE. CDR3 length: 12 residues. Losses at the gene ends were 2 bases for V and 10 bases for J; bases not matched to a gene: 5. The CDR3 is CASSLQGLGAFF. The CDR3 coding sequence is TGTGCCAGCAGCTTACAGGGGCTCGGAGCTTTCTTT.

This clone has just one count. The rearrangement joins TRBV5-6 to TRBJ2-7; TRBD1 agrees at 7 bases. V lost 4 bases and J lost 5; bases outside the gene matches: 6. The CDR3 length is 13 residues. Per germline, CDR1 SGHDT and CDR2 YYEEEE. Here the CDR3 reads CASSQTGLDEQYF. CDR3 in DNA: TGTGCCAGCAGCCAGACAGGGTTAGACGAGCAGTACTTC.

The chain links TRBV4-2 to TRBJ1-1; D not resolved. The germline V gene has CDR1 LGHNA and CDR2 YNFKEQ. V shed 1 base and J shed 4 bases, with 7 bases lying between them. The CDR3 has 13 amino acids. The CDR3 DNA reads as TGTGCCAGCAGCCAAGGTTGGGGCACTGAAGCTTTCTTT. It specifies CASSQGWGTEAFF.